A single T cell receptor (beta chain) is shown here with its context. Its target is unknown. With baseline, cycle 4 day 1, and cycle 7 day 1 as timepoints, blood was sampled. Using immunoSEQ multiplex PCR, the repertoire was profiled, and TCRdb retains in-frame clones only, with some absent. The data contain about 46,000 clones, roughly 90% of them singletons. V lost 3 bases and J 1 base, leaving 3 bases between the germline ends. CDR1 is MNHEY and CDR2 is SVGAGI in the germline V gene. The CDR3 has 13 amino acids. This record belongs to a study of OX40 agonist ivuxolimab in advanced cancers. Study background: Patients got intravenous ivuxolimab at 0.01 to 10 mg/kg every 2 weeks.

Study-wide results and limits: At 0.1 to 3.0 mg/kg and by week 6, clonal expansion occurred in CD4+ and CD8+ blood T cells. Expanded peripheral T cell antigen specificity was not determined.

The sample consisted of CD4+ or CD8+ T cells sorted from blood, taken in a trial of the OX40 agonist ivuxolimab. This clonotype was obtained from an adult with an advanced solid tumor such as melanoma, head and neck, liver or kidney cancer. The chain is built from TRBV6-5 and TRBJ2-2; D unclear. The CDR3 sequence: CASSYVNTGELFF. For the CDR3, the DNA is TGTGCCAGCAGTTATGTGAACACCGGGGAGCTGTTTTTT.